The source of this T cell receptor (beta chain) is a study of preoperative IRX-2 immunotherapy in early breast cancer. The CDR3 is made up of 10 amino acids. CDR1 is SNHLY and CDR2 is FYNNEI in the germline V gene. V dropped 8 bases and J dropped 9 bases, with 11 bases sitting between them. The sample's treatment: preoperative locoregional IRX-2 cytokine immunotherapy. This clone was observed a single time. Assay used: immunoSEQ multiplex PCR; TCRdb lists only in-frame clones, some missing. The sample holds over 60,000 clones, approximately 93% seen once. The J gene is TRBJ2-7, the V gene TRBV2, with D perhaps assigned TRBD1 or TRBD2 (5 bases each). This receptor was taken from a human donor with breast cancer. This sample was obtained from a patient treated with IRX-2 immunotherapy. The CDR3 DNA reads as TGTGCCAGCGGGGGAACAGGGCAGTACTTC. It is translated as CASGGTGQYF. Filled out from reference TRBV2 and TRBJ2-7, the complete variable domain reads EPEVTQTPSHQVTQMGQEVILRCVPISNHLYFYWYRQILGQKVEFLVSFYNNEISEKSEIFDDQFSVERPDGSNFTLKIRSTKLEDSAMYFCASGGTGQYFGPGTRLTVT.